This TCR beta chain stems from a study of cytomegalovirus exposure and HLA in healthy donors. Study-level findings and limits: Earlier results showed most TCR beta V segments being productive about 90% or about 30% of the time.

Details on this clone: Antigen unknown.

PCR used 60 Vbeta primers and 13 Jbeta primers. Produced via immunoSEQ multiplex PCR; TCRdb's table is partial and in-frame only. This table holds 100,000 to 150,000 clones, roughly 71% found once. Germline V CDR1 and CDR2: MNHEY, SMNVEV (reference sequence). Germline trimming cut 6 bases from V and 8 bases from J; bases unmatched to any gene: 8. The CDR3 extends over 14 amino acids. This chain links TRBV27 with TRBJ1-4; 8 bases are a match to TRBD1. Sequenced: PBMCs. The TCR was taken from a woman aged 45 to 65 in good health and CMV-seropositive. As DNA, the CDR3 is TGTGCCAGCAGAACAGGGGGTTCGCGGGAAAAACTGTTTTTT. Protein: CASRTGGSREKLFF. The variable domain in full, completed from reference TRBV27 and TRBJ1-4, reads EAQVTQNPRYLITVTGKKLTVTCSQNMNHEYMSWYRQDPGLGLRQIYYSMNVEVTDKGDVPEGYKVSRKEKRNFPLILESPSPNQTSLYFCASRTGGSREKLFFGSGTQLSVL.